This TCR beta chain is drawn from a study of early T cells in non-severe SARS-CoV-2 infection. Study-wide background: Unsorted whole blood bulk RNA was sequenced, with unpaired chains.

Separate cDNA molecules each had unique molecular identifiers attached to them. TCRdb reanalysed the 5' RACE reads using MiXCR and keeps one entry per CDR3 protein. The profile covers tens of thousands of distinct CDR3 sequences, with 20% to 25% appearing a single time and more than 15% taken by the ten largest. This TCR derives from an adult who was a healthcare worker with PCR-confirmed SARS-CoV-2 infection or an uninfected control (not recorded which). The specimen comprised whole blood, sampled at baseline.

The CDR3 nucleotides read TGTGCCAGCAGCCCCCGCCGGGAGAACACTGAAGCTTTCTTT. This gives the protein CASSPRRENTEAFF. The rearrangement uses TRBV3-1 and TRBJ1-1; no clear D gene. Per germline, CDR1 LGHDT and CDR2 YNNKEL (reference sequence). The V gene lost 4 bases and the J gene lost 1 base, with 10 bases spanning the gap. The CDR3 is 14 residues long.